The 12 T cell receptor beta chains below all came from one sample that was sequenced in a study of cytomegalovirus exposure and HLA in healthy donors. PCR used 60 Vbeta primers and 13 Jbeta primers. Sequencing used immunoSEQ multiplex PCR; TCRdb keeps in-frame clones, though not all of them. The table records approximately 42,000 clones, approximately 81% of them present only once. The sequenced sample was PBMCs. The receptors were gathered from a man aged 45-65 years in good health and CMV-seronegative.

The chain uses TRBV19 and TRBJ2-7; TRBD1 agrees at 9 bases. The CDR3 consists of 14 residues. Trimming took 6 bases from V and 2 from J; bases not matched to a gene: 5. The V gene's germline CDR1 is LNHDA and CDR2 SQIVND (reference sequence). CDR3 nucleotide sequence: TGTGCCAGTAGACCGGGACAGGGAGCCTACGAGCAGTACTTC. This gives the protein CASRPGQGAYEQYF.

Only one count was recorded for this clone. This chain's CDR3 is CASSPGTLSSGNTIYF. The CDR3 DNA follows: TGTGCCAGCAGCCCCGGGACACTGAGCTCTGGAAACACCATATATTTT. V usage is TRBV5-4 and J usage is TRBJ1-3, with a possible D match to TRBD1 (6 bases). The CDR3 extends over 16 amino acids. Trimming cost V 4 bases and J 0 bases, with 14 bases left between them. The V gene's germline CDR1 is SGHNT and CDR2 YYREEE (reference sequence). The entire variable domain, with the rest obtained from reference TRBV5-4 and TRBJ1-3, is as follows: ETGVTQSPTHLIKTRGQQVTLRCSSQSGHNTVSWYQQALGQGPQFIFQYYREEENGRGNFPPRFSGLQFPNYSSELNVNALELDDSALYLCASSPGTLSSGNTIYFGEGSWLTVV.

The rearrangement joins TRBV5-1 to TRBJ2-5; 7 bases map to TRBD2. The trim removed 6 bases at V and 2 bases at J, leaving 7 bases unmatched. Germline assignment: CDR1 SGHRS and CDR2 YFSETQ. The length of the CDR3 is 14 residues. The CDR3 sequence: CASKRDYNQETQYF. For the CDR3, the DNA is TGCGCCAGCAAACGGGACTACAATCAAGAGACCCAGTACTTC.

This clone showed up just once. The rearrangement uses TRBV6-5 and TRBJ2-1; tentatively, D is TRBD2 (6 bases). The germline CDR1 and CDR2 sequences are MNHEY and SVGAGI. The CDR3 covers 13 residues. The V and J ends lost 2 bases and 5 bases respectively, with 7 bases between them. The CDR3: CASSYREHNEQFF. The DNA for the CDR3 is TGTGCCAGCAGTTACCGGGAGCACAATGAGCAGTTCTTC.

Note on this clone: Germline and junction disagree at one end, which may indicate a read error. The chain is built from TRBV7-9 and TRBJ1-1; D is undetermined. The CDR3 is 12 amino acids. CDR1 and CDR2 from the germline V gene are SEHNR and FQNEAQ (reference sequence). The CDR3 DNA reads as TGTTCCAGCAACCTAGGCTCAACTGAAGCTTTCTTT. Its protein is CSSNLGSTEAFF.

The rearrangement joins TRBV19 to TRBJ2-7, with D perhaps matching TRBD2 (6 bases). This CDR3 contains 16 residues. The V end lost 1 base, the J end lost 0 bases, and 13 bases lay between the germline ends. Germline CDR1 LNHDA, CDR2 SQIVND (reference sequence). CDR3 protein: CASSIGGGRSSYEQYF. Here the CDR3 DNA reads TGTGCCAGTAGTATAGGTGGGGGGAGAAGCTCCTACGAGCAGTACTTC. Drawing the rest from reference TRBV19 and TRBJ2-7, the complete variable domain is DGGITQSPKYLFRKEGQNVTLSCEQNLNHDAMYWYRQDPGQGLRLIYYSQIVNDFQKGDIAEGYSVSREKKESFPLTVTSAQKNPTAFYLCASSIGGGRSSYEQYFGPGTRLTVT.

The genes are TRBV15 and TRBJ2-1; 7 bases match TRBD1. J was trimmed by 2 bases and V by 4 bases; bases with no gene match: 2. The V gene's germline CDR1 is LNHNV and CDR2 YYDKDF (reference sequence). CDR3 size: 14 residues. The CDR3 spells CATSTGTAYNEQFF. The CDR3 nucleotides are TGTGCCACCAGCACCGGGACAGCCTACAATGAGCAGTTCTTC.

This chain uses TRBV28 with TRBJ2-7; 7 positions match TRBD1. CDR1 MDHEN and CDR2 SYDVKM come from the germline V gene. V shed 3 bases and J 5 bases; nucleotides not matched to a gene: 7. The CDR3 contains 14 residues. As DNA, the CDR3 is TGTGCCAGCAGTTTGCCTGACAGGGCCCACGAGCAGTACTTC. Translating it yields CASSLPDRAHEQYF.

This chain's CDR3 is CASSTGPTVAYGYTF. CDR3 bases: TGTGCCAGCAGCACCGGACCGACAGTTGCTTATGGCTACACCTTC. The rearrangement uses TRBV9 and TRBJ1-2; tentative D call: TRBD1 (5 bases). V dropped 4 bases and J dropped 5 bases, with 18 bases sitting between them. The CDR3 runs to 15 residues. Germline V CDR1 and CDR2: SGDLS, YYNGEE.

This clone was seen a few times. This same CDR3 is encoded by further DNA sequences in the sample. The chain recombines TRBV5-5 with TRBJ2-7; 7 bases are a match to TRBD1. Germline CDR1 and CDR2: SGHKS and YYEKEE (reference sequence). The CDR3 runs 16 residues. The V gene end was trimmed by 4 bases and the J gene end by 3 bases; junction bases not matched to a gene: 13. The CDR3 bases are TGTGCCAGCAGCGCGGATTGGGGAACAGGGGTCTACGAGCAGTACTTC. This sequence encodes CASSADWGTGVYEQYF.

J is TRBJ2-2 and V is TRBV25-1, with D unclear. The germline V gene has CDR1 MGHDK and CDR2 SYGVNS. CDR3 length: 11 amino acids. The germline V and J ends were trimmed by 6 bases and 6 bases, with 5 bases remaining between them. CDR3 in amino acids: CASSTAGELFF. In DNA form, the CDR3 reads TGTGCCAGCAGCACGGCCGGGGAGCTGTTTTTT. The variable domain in full, with the rest retrieved from reference TRBV25-1 and TRBJ2-2, is EADIYQTPRYLVIGTGKKITLECSQTMGHDKMYWYQQDPGMELHLIHYSYGVNSTEKGDLSSESTVSRIRTEHFPLTLESARPSHTSQYLCASSTAGELFFGEGSRLTVL.

J is TRBJ1-1 and V is TRBV7-9; TRBD1 agrees at 9 bases. The CDR3 sequence is 16 residues long. Germline lookup yields CDR1 SEHNR and CDR2 FQNEAQ (reference sequence). The CDR3 DNA reads TGTTCCGCCCAACCGGGACAGGGCCTCCTGAACACTGAAGCTTTCTTT. It translates to CSAQPGQGLLNTEAFF.